Shown below are 18 T cell receptor beta chains from a single sample sequenced in a study of beta chain features in type 1 diabetes. The investigators reverse transcribed all of the isolated RNA, so they sequenced expressed TCRB transcripts. Repertoires were generated with immunoSEQ multiplex PCR, while TCRdb's copy carries only in-frame clones and drops some. The sample has under 350,000 clones, about 7.8% seen once. Material: central memory CD4+ T cells from blood. These receptor sequences come from a woman aged 18-30 years in good health.

This chain links TRBV18 with TRBJ1-2; tentative D call: TRBD1 (5 bases). The CDR3 loop spans 15 amino acids. The germline V gene encodes CDR1 KGHSH and CDR2 LQKENI. Trimming stripped 3 bases from V and 0 bases from J, with 11 bases between. This chain's CDR3 is CASSPLGDANYGYTF. CDR3 coding DNA: TGTGCCAGCTCACCTCTTGGGGACGCTAACTATGGCTACACCTTC.

This clone was detected only a few times. This chain links TRBV23-1 with TRBJ1-6; D is possibly TRBD1 (6 bases). TRBV23-1 belongs to the ORF category, with a function that is uncertain. The CDR3 runs 14 residues. V lost 3 bases and J 10 bases, leaving 13 bases between the germline ends. CDR3 coding DNA: TGCGCCAGCAGTCAGGGGGCAGTAGGATCACCCCTCCACTTT. This codes for CASSQGAVGSPLHF.

This clone was seen at least ten times. This chain joins TRBV7-2 and TRBJ1-5, with D hard to call. With 5 bases removed from V and 0 bases from J, the gap between germline ends came to 11 bases. Germline assignment: CDR1 SGHTA and CDR2 FQGNSA. The CDR3 spans 15 residues. The DNA of the CDR3 is TGTGCCAGCAGCCCCCGGGAGTATAGCAATCAGCCCCAGCATTTT. Translation: CASSPREYSNQPQHF.

This clone was detected only a few times. The V gene is TRBV2, the J gene TRBJ1-2; 8 bases match TRBD1. The length of the CDR3 is 13 residues. Trimming took 7 bases from V and 7 from J; bases not matched to a gene: 8. The germline CDR1 and CDR2 sequences are SNHLY and FYNNEI. CDR3 protein: CASKRQGAGGYTF. The CDR3 DNA sequence: TGTGCCAGCAAGCGGCAGGGGGCGGGTGGCTACACCTTC.

The V call is TRBV29-1, the J call TRBJ2-5; D is ambiguous. Looked up from germline, CDR1 is SQVTM and CDR2 is ANQGSEA. The germline V and J ends were trimmed by 4 bases and 2 bases, with 8 bases remaining between them. There are 12 residues in the CDR3. The CDR3 nucleotides are TGCAGCGTTGGCCCAGGACAAGAGACCCAGTACTTC. Translated: CSVGPGQETQYF.

This clone appeared many times. The chain uses TRBV15 and TRBJ2-7; D is ambiguous. The germline gives CDR1 LNHNV, CDR2 YYDKDF (reference sequence). CDR3 length: 14 amino acids. V was trimmed by 0 bases and J by 4 bases, leaving 10 bases between them. The CDR3 is CATSREVSLYEQYV. CDR3 bases: TGTGCCACCAGCAGAGAAGTAAGTTTGTACGAGCAGTACGTC.

The V gene is TRBV6-5, the J gene TRBJ2-6; D not resolved. The CDR3 spans 16 residues. The germline CDR1 and CDR2 sequences are MNHEY and SVGAGI. V was shortened by 0 bases and J by 1 base, with 7 bases between the two germline ends. CDR3 region: CASSYSYGSGANVLTF. The CDR3 bases are TGTGCCAGCAGTTACTCGTACGGGTCTGGGGCCAACGTCCTGACTTTC.

The table lists this clone with a few counts. The chain employs TRBV7-2 and TRBJ2-3, with 8 positions matching TRBD1. Germline CDR1 SGHTA, CDR2 FQGNSA. CDR3 length: 15 residues. With V trimmed by 5 bases and J by 4 bases, 8 bases remained unmatched. CDR3 protein: CASSPRTGRADTQYF. In nucleotides, the CDR3 is TGTGCCAGCAGCCCCCGGACAGGGCGGGCAGATACGCAGTATTTT.

This clone appeared a few times. CDR3 in DNA: TGTGCCAGCAGCTTAGATAAGGGGAAGACCCAGTACTTC. As protein: CASSLDKGKTQYF. This chain uses TRBV7-2 with TRBJ2-5; TRBD1 is a possible D gene (5 bases). The germline V gene encodes CDR1 SGHTA and CDR2 FQGNSA. This CDR3 region has 13 residues. V dropped 1 base and J dropped 6 bases, with 9 bases sitting between them.

The chain has TRBV7-8 and TRBJ1-2; unclear D gene. Germline assignment: CDR1 SGHVS and CDR2 FQNEAQ. Trimming left V 1 base short and J 8 bases short, with 11 bases between. This CDR3 has 13 residues. The DNA for the CDR3 is TGTGCCAGCAGCTTAGATAGAGTGAACGGCTACACCTTC. Amino acids: CASSLDRVNGYTF.

This clone was picked up a small number of times. The chain uses TRBV6-5 and TRBJ2-6; D remains ambiguous. There are 14 residues in the CDR3. The germline CDR1 and CDR2 sequences are MNHEY and SVGAGI. V was pared by 6 bases and J by 0 bases, with 6 bases between. This chain's CDR3 is CASRLYSGANVLTF. The CDR3, as DNA: TGTGCCAGCAGACTCTACTCTGGGGCCAACGTCCTGACTTTC.

This clone turned up a few times. The chain has TRBV5-1 and TRBJ2-1; perhaps TRBD2 as D (5 bases). Germline V lookup: CDR1 SGHRS, CDR2 YFSETQ. The CDR3 extends over 14 amino acids. Deletions cut 0 bases from V and 3 bases from J, with 7 bases between. The CDR3 DNA sequence: TGCGCCAGCAGCTTGGCCGGGAACTACAATGAGCAGTTCTTC. Translated: CASSLAGNYNEQFF.

The V gene is TRBV6-6, the J gene TRBJ1-2; TRBD1 aligns across 8 bases. CDR3 length equals 15 residues. Losses at the gene ends were 5 bases for V and 4 bases for J; bases not matched to a gene: 9. CDR1 is MNHNY and CDR2 is SVGAGI in the germline V gene (reference sequence). Here the CDR3 DNA reads TGTGCCAGCAGTCCCCGGACAGGGCGAAGCTATGGCTACACCTTC. Its protein product is CASSPRTGRSYGYTF.

This clone was observed many times. The chain carries TRBV2 and TRBJ1-1, with 7 positions matching TRBD1. In germline, CDR1 is SNHLY, CDR2 FYNNEI. With V trimmed by 4 bases and J by 5 bases, 7 bases remained unmatched. The CDR3 is made up of 14 amino acids. The CDR3 here is CASSAEQGYTEAFF. CDR3 coding DNA: TGTGCCAGCAGTGCCGAACAGGGGTATACTGAAGCTTTCTTT.

This clone was detected many times. This sequence joins TRBV25-1 and TRBJ1-2; D uncertain. V shed 4 bases and J shed 7 bases, with 13 bases lying between them. The CDR3 is 13 residues long. From germline, CDR1 is MGHDK and CDR2 SYGVNS. CDR3 protein: CASSGSRAGGYTF. CDR3 DNA: TGTGCCAGCAGTGGGTCCCGGGCCGGTGGCTACACCTTC.

This clone showed up many times. V usage is TRBV7-2 and J usage is TRBJ2-2; D perhaps matches TRBD2 (5 bases). The CDR3 is 16 amino acids. CDR1 and CDR2 from the germline V gene are SGHTA and FQGNSA. Trimming shortened V by 4 bases and J by 0 bases, and 12 bases separated the two germline ends. This CDR3 reads CASSWGAVTNTGELFF. CDR3 bases: TGTGCCAGCAGCTGGGGAGCGGTTACGAACACCGGGGAGCTGTTTTTT. Looking up the rest from reference TRBV7-2 and TRBJ2-2 gives the full variable domain: GAGVSQSPSNKVTEKGKDVELRCDPISGHTALYWYRQSLGQGLEFLIYFQGNSAPDKSGLPSDRFSAERTGGSVSTLTIQRTQQEDSAVYLCASSWGAVTNTGELFFGEGSRLTVL.

The rearrangement links TRBV6-4 to TRBJ2-1; 10 bases line up with TRBD2. V was pared by 5 bases and J by 4 bases, with 5 bases of the junction left unmatched. This CDR3 is built from 15 residues. Germline values: CDR1 MRHNA, CDR2 SNTAGT. The CDR3 nucleotides read TGTGCCAGCAGTCTTAGCGGGGGGCCGTACAATGAGCAGTTCTTC. It translates to CASSLSGGPYNEQFF.

The chain uses TRBV28 and TRBJ2-1; TRBD2 might be the D (5 bases). The germline V gene has CDR1 MDHEN and CDR2 SYDVKM. CDR3 length: 16 residues. V gave up 5 bases and J gave up 3 bases, with 17 bases separating them. As DNA, the CDR3 is TGTGCCAGCAGTCCATGGGAGACTCCGATCTACAATGAGCAGTTCTTC. It specifies CASSPWETPIYNEQFF.